A selection of T cell receptor beta chains follows, all from one sample in a study of beta chain features in type 1 diabetes. The repertoire was sequenced with immunoSEQ multiplex PCR; TCRdb's copy has only in-frame clones and lacks some. This table holds 130,000 or so clones, approximately 16% found once. The sequenced sample consisted of central memory CD4+ T cells from blood. The receptors derive from a man aged 25 to 40 with type 1 diabetes. The CDR3 runs from the conserved cysteine through the conserved F or W. A D gene is named only where the DNA matches it firmly.

j_call cdr3_length d_call v_call cdr3_aa
TRBJ1-2 15 NA TRBV29-1 CSGEDPGRGVSGYTF
TRBJ2-7 12 NA TRBV19 CASSNTPYEQYF
TRBJ1-2 14 NA TRBV19 CASSTVDTNYGYTF
TRBJ1-2 14 NA TRBV13 CASSLSPVNSGYTF
TRBJ1-2 17 TRBD1 TRBV4-3 CASSQPPGQGISYGYTF
TRBJ2-5 13 NA TRBV18 CASSGADQETQYF
TRBJ2-5 14 NA TRBV4-3 CASSQDTNKKTQYF
TRBJ1-2 13 NA TRBV29-1 CSVGGTSNYGYTF
TRBJ1-2 15 NA TRBV4-3 CASSPQGPRGSGYTF
TRBJ1-2 15 NA TRBV9 CASSPRVRDVGGYTF
TRBJ2-2 17 NA TRBV4-3 CASSQLVIRKNTGELFF
TRBJ1-2 14 NA TRBV2 CASSLRVLDYGYTF
TRBJ2-7 12 NA TRBV29-1 CSAGTATYEQYF
TRBJ1-4 13 TRBD1 TRBV6-6 CASGTGALEKLFF
TRBJ2-7 15 TRBD1 TRBV9 CASSVGWTGGDEQYF
TRBJ2-5 12 NA TRBV10-3 CAIRADQETQYF
TRBJ2-5 12 NA TRBV7-2 CASSERMETQYF
TRBJ2-1 12 NA TRBV21-1 CASSEDRHGQFF
TRBJ2-5 15 NA TRBV27 CASSHQKNGEETQYF
TRBJ1-2 12 NA TRBV30 CAWTGSFYGYTF
TRBJ2-7 15 NA TRBV29-1 CSGGGYSGKSYEQYF
TRBJ1-3 15 NA TRBV7-9 CASSPRGNSGNTIYF
TRBJ2-5 13 TRBD2 TRBV7-2 CASSREVLETQYF
TRBJ2-7 13 NA TRBV5-1 CASSLVRSYEQYF
TRBJ2-7 15 NA TRBV18 CASSPPGHGTYEQYF
TRBJ2-7 14 NA TRBV7-9 CASSPAGSSYEQYF
TRBJ2-7 14 TRBD1 TRBV4-2 CASSQVQGAYEQYF
TRBJ2-7 11 NA TRBV7-9 CASSLEYEQYF
TRBJ1-6 15 TRBD1 TRBV5-4 CASSPETGSNSPLHF
TRBJ2-2 12 NA TRBV2 CASQYDTGELFF
TRBJ1-5 16 NA TRBV30 CAWSVGVFYSNQPQHF
TRBJ2-1 15 NA TRBV2 CASSGIRLGSNEQFF
TRBJ1-2 13 NA TRBV25-1 CASRKGVDYGYTF
TRBJ2-1 14 NA TRBV6-5 CASSIATRAGEQFF
TRBJ1-2 15 NA TRBV5-4 CASSLANQVDYGYTF
TRBJ2-7 14 NA TRBV18 CASSPRPGTYEQYF
TRBJ1-2 15 NA TRBV27 CASSLSRRALSGYTF
TRBJ2-1 18 NA TRBV6-7 CASSYSNWAGKPYNEQFF
TRBJ1-1 14 NA TRBV19 CASSFGTVNTEAFF
TRBJ2-5 15 NA TRBV9 CASSVRPLGGETQYF